This TCR beta chain was recorded in a study of CD4 T cells in relation to SARS-CoV-2 and coronaviruses. General study points: Roughly three fifths of donors had memory CD4+ clonotypes crossrecognizing SARS-CoV-2 and common cold coronavirus spike.

The unexposed donors gave CD4+ T cells in about 2011-2018, prior to COVID-19. Note on this clone: What it binds is not known.

The length of the CDR3 is 11 residues. The germline gives CDR1 ENHRY, CDR2 SYGVKD. V was trimmed by 2 bases and J by 6 bases, leaving 4 bases between them. Uncultured naive and memory CD4+ T cells supplied DNA for deep TCR-beta sequencing. Assay used: immunoSEQ multiplex PCR; TCRdb lists only in-frame clones, some missing. The repertoire holds some 65,000 clones, with about 90% as singletons. This TCR came from a human donor in good health. The sequenced sample was memory CD4+ T cells from PBMCs. J is TRBJ1-1 and V is TRBV10-3; D unclear. CDR3 in DNA: TGTGCCATCAGTGAGAGGGCTGAAGCTTTCTTT. This encodes CAISERAEAFF.